The clone carrying this T cell receptor beta chain was found many times. Its antigen is as yet unknown. The record originates from a study of human T cells and chemical hapten exposure. Points from the study as a whole: Those TCRs sitting above 1 in 1000 frequency stayed the same with DPC sensitization.

From whole blood left unfractionated, total RNA was extracted. The library labeled individual cDNA molecules by adding unique molecular identifiers to them. MiXCR was run by TCRdb on the 5' RACE reads, yielding one entry per CDR3 protein. In the table there are more than 140,000 distinct CDR3 sequences, 4.1% of which are singletons. The receptor comes from a female donor in good health.

CDR3 residues: CAKTSQRTRNTEAFF. CDR3 in DNA: TGTGCCAAGACTTCCCAACGGACCCGGAACACTGAAGCTTTCTTT. J is TRBJ1-1 and V is TRBV2; no clear D. This CDR3 spans 15 amino acids. Trimming cost V 10 bases and J 1 base, with 19 bases left between them. CDR1 is SNHLY and CDR2 is FYNNEI in the germline V gene.